The source of this TCR beta chain is a study of blood T cell repertoires in COVID-19. In the study overall: Whether acute or convalescent, the COVID-19 samples came from the United States, Italy and Spain. From T cells, B-cell-depleted T cells, or PBMCs came the material, which was cDNA or gDNA.

In the original processing: The authors estimated nucleated cell counts from reference gene primer amplification. Method: immunoSEQ multiplex PCR; TCRdb's copy keeps in-frame clones and lacks some. V, J and clone size were drawn from that table, and D and trimming were deduced from the DNA. The data hold around 300,000 clones, with roughly 89% observed a single time. The CDR3 consists of 13 residues. Losses at the gene ends were 4 bases for V and 9 bases for J; bases not matched to a gene: 5. Per the germline V gene, CDR1 is SGHNT and CDR2 is YYREEE (reference sequence). Patients at the Seattle site were enrolled during active infection and followed longitudinally.

The receptor's source is a woman in her forties with COVID-19, enrolled during active disease. The rearrangement links TRBV5-4 to TRBJ2-1; 9 bases line up with TRBD1. Sequencing input: peripheral blood. The CDR3 reads CASSPRTGVEQFF. The CDR3, as DNA: TGTGCCAGCAGCCCACGGACAGGGGTTGAGCAGTTCTTC.